These T cell receptor beta chains were read from a single sample in a study of shared clonotypes between healthy human individuals. The protocol was immunoSEQ multiplex PCR, while the TCRdb copy is restricted to in-frame clones and leaves out a portion. Among approximately 2,000,000 clones listed, 93% were seen once. The sample taken for sequencing was naive CD8+ T cells from PBMCs. The receptors stem from a man between 18 and 29 years old in good health. Some clones in this sample may be carry-over from other donors' samples. The CDR3 runs from the conserved cysteine through the conserved F or W. A D gene is named only where the DNA matches it firmly. Clone size is shown for a subset of rows, as once, few, many or a class of expanded clone.

abundance | d_gene | j_gene | v_gene | CDR3aa | CDR3nt
- | - | TRBJ1-5 | TRBV27 | CASSPLTDSNNQPQHF | TGTGCCAGCAGCCCGCTTACCGACAGTAACAATCAGCCCCAGCATTTT
- | TRBD2 | TRBJ2-5 | TRBV9 | CASSVAAGEGETQYF | TGTGCCAGCAGCGTAGCAGCGGGAGAGGGAGAGACCCAGTACTTC
few | - | TRBJ2-4 | TRBV10-1 | CASRPEHGKNIQYF | TGCGCCAGCCGTCCCGAACACGGCAAAAACATTCAGTACTTC
- | - | TRBJ1-3 | TRBV9 | CASSVGGNSGNTIYF | TGTGCCAGCAGCGTAGGGGGGAACTCTGGAAACACCATATATTTT
- | TRBD1 | TRBJ1-1 | TRBV6-5 | CAAKGAGDTEAFF | TGTGCCGCCAAGGGGGCGGGGGACACTGAAGCTTTCTTT
once | - | TRBJ1-1 | TRBV5-3 | CATRQVNTEAFF | TGTGCCACCCGACAGGTGAACACTGAAGCTTTCTTT
- | - | TRBJ2-5 | TRBV14 | CASSHVPTTRRGETQYF | TGTGCCAGCAGCCACGTACCTACAACTAGGAGGGGAGAGACCCAGTACTTC
- | TRBD2 | TRBJ2-7 | TRBV27 | CASSLGTSAVEQYF | TGTGCCAGCAGTTTAGGGACTAGCGCTGTCGAGCAGTACTTC
- | - | TRBJ2-7 | TRBV28 | CASSLVSGSSYEQYF | TGTGCCAGCAGTTTAGTGTCAGGGAGCTCCTACGAGCAGTACTTC
- | - | TRBJ2-1 | TRBV7-3 | CASSPQESGDEQFF | TGTGCCAGCAGCCCTCAGGAGTCAGGCGATGAGCAGTTCTTC
- | - | TRBJ2-1 | TRBV4-1 | CASSQFLAAPYNEQFF | TGCGCCAGCAGCCAATTCTTAGCGGCTCCCTACAATGAGCAGTTCTTC
- | TRBD1 | TRBJ2-2 | TRBV4-3 | CASSQGVRDRVTGELFF | TGCGCCAGCAGCCAAGGGGTCCGGGACAGGGTAACCGGGGAGCTGTTTTTT
- | - | TRBJ2-3 | TRBV19 | CASRSTTLDTQYF | TGTGCCAGTAGGTCCACTACCCTGGATACGCAGTATTTT
- | TRBD2 | TRBJ2-7 | TRBV7-9 | CASSLVGLAVYEQYF | TGTGCCAGCAGCCTAGTGGGACTAGCAGTCTACGAGCAGTACTTC
- | - | TRBJ2-2 | TRBV4-2 | CASSLKRSGTGELFF | TGTGCCAGCAGCCTAAAAAGGTCGGGCACCGGGGAGCTGTTTTTT
once | - | TRBJ2-7 | TRBV28 | CASSNLRDTLSYEQYF | TGTGCCAGCAGTAATCTACGGGACACCTTGTCCTACGAGCAGTACTTC
- | - | TRBJ2-7 | TRBV5-1 | CASSLEVGYEQYF | TGCGCCAGCAGCTTGGAGGTCGGATACGAGCAGTACTTC
once | - | TRBJ2-1 | TRBV7-9 | CASSFFQGVYNEQFF | TGTGCCAGCAGCTTTTTCCAGGGTGTCTACAATGAGCAGTTCTTC
- | - | TRBJ1-1 | TRBV9 | CASSTGGATTEAFF | TGTGCCAGCAGCACCGGGGGGGCAACCACTGAAGCTTTCTTT
- | - | TRBJ2-7 | TRBV9 | CASSSRGSNLVYEQYF | TGTGCCAGCAGCTCCCGCGGATCTAATCTGGTCTACGAGCAGTACTTC
- | - | TRBJ2-7 | TRBV6-5 | CASRTDYEQYF | TGTGCCAGCAGAACAGACTACGAGCAGTACTTC
- | - | TRBJ1-4 | TRBV11-2 | CASMGLNEKLFF | TGTGCCAGCATGGGGCTCAATGAAAAACTGTTTTTT
- | TRBD1 | TRBJ2-1 | TRBV6-5 | CASGRQGTYNEQFF | TGTGCCAGCGGCCGACAGGGAACCTACAATGAGCAGTTCTTC
- | - | TRBJ1-1 | TRBV29-1 | CSVEPVDRMNTEAFF | TGCAGCGTTGAACCTGTCGACCGAATGAACACTGAAGCTTTCTTT
- | - | TRBJ2-2 | TRBV7-3 | CASSSQGPGPGELFF | TGTGCCAGCAGTTCACAGGGTCCGGGCCCCGGGGAGCTGTTTTTT
- | - | TRBJ2-7 | TRBV5-1 | CASSLEASYEQYF | TGCGCCAGCAGCTTGGAAGCCTCCTACGAGCAGTACTTC
- | - | TRBJ1-1 | TRBV19 | CASSIQNTEAFF | TGTGCCAGTAGTATTCAGAACACTGAAGCTTTCTTT
- | TRBD2 | TRBJ2-1 | TRBV30 | CAWSVSGGPYNEQFF | TGTGCCTGGAGTGTTTCGGGAGGGCCATACAATGAGCAGTTCTTC
- | - | TRBJ1-2 | TRBV29-1 | CSVFGNYGYTF | TGCAGCGTTTTCGGTAACTATGGCTACACCTTC
- | - | TRBJ2-3 | TRBV9 | CASSPTGGDTQYF | TGTGCCAGCAGCCCAACCGGAGGAGATACGCAGTATTTT
- | TRBD2 | TRBJ2-1 | TRBV7-8 | CASSPTVAGGLQPYNEQFF | TGTGCCAGCAGCCCTACCGTAGCGGGAGGGCTTCAGCCCTACAATGAGCAGTTCTTC
- | - | TRBJ1-2 | TRBV5-5 | CASSLFPGAKDGYTF | TGTGCCAGCAGCTTGTTTCCGGGGGCAAAAGATGGCTACACCTTC
- | - | TRBJ2-1 | TRBV10-3 | CAISESGGGAQIGSEQFF | TGTGCCATCAGTGAGTCAGGAGGGGGCGCCCAAATCGGGAGTGAGCAGTTCTTC
- | TRBD1 | TRBJ1-1 | TRBV19 | CASSHRGQNTEAFF | TGTGCCAGTAGTCACAGGGGCCAGAACACTGAAGCTTTCTTT
- | - | TRBJ2-5 | TRBV14 | CASSPPGRGETQYF | TGTGCCAGCAGCCCCCCGGGCAGGGGAGAGACCCAGTACTTC
few | - | TRBJ1-5 | TRBV27 | CASSFRDKNQPQHF | TGTGCCAGCAGTTTTCGGGACAAGAATCAGCCCCAGCATTTT
- | - | TRBJ2-3 | TRBV10-1 | CASSEGRYSTDTQYF | TGCGCCAGCAGTGAAGGGCGGTATAGCACAGATACGCAGTATTTT
- | - | TRBJ2-1 | TRBV9 | CASSAGGTDYNEQFF | TGTGCCAGCAGCGCTGGCGGGACAGATTACAATGAGCAGTTCTTC
- | - | TRBJ2-5 | TRBV7-9 | CASIPPWQPQETQYF | TGTGCCAGCATCCCCCCCTGGCAGCCCCAAGAGACCCAGTACTTC
- | - | TRBJ1-1 | TRBV5-4 | CASSQDRGNTEAFF | TGTGCCAGCAGCCAGGACCGAGGGAACACTGAAGCTTTCTTT
- | - | TRBJ2-7 | TRBV6-1 | CASIEIGGPYEQYF | TGTGCCAGCATCGAAATTGGCGGTCCCTACGAGCAGTACTTC